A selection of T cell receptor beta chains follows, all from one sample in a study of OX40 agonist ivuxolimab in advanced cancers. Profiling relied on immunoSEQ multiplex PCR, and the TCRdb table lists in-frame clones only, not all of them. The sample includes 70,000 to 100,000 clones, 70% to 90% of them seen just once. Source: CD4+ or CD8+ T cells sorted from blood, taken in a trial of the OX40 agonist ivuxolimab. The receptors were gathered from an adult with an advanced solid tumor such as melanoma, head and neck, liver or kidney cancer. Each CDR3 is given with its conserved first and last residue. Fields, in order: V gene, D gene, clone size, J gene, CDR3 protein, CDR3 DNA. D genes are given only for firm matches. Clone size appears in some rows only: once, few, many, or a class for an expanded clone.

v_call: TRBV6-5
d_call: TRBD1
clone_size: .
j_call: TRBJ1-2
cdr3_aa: CASSSTGTDFDGYTF
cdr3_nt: TGTGCCAGCAGTTCCACCGGGACAGACTTCGATGGCTACACCTTC

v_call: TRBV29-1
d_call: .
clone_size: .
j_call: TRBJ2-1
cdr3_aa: CSVDKTGGDYNEQFF
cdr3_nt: TGCAGCGTTGACAAAACAGGAGGAGATTACAATGAGCAGTTCTTC

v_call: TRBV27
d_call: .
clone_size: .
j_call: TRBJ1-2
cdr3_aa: CASSKQGFGNYGYTF
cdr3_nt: TGTGCCAGCAGTAAACAGGGCTTTGGGAACTATGGCTACACCTTC

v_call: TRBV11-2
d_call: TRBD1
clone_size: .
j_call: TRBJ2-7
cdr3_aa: CASSWTGSMSPLVYEQYF
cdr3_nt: TGTGCCAGCAGCTGGACAGGGTCAATGTCCCCCTTAGTCTACGAGCAGTACTTC

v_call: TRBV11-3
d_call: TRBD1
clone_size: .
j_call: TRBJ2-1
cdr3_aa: CASSSRVYGAGGYNEQFF
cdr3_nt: TGTGCCAGCAGCTCTAGGGTGTACGGGGCAGGGGGATACAATGAGCAGTTCTTC

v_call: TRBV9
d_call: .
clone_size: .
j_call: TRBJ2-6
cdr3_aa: CASSEQVSGANVLTF
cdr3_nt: TGTGCCAGCAGTGAACAGGTCTCTGGGGCCAACGTCCTGACTTTC

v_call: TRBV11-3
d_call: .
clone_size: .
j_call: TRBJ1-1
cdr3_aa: CASSPSTLWDSGTEAFF
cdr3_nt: TGTGCCAGCAGCCCGTCGACTCTCTGGGACTCAGGGACTGAAGCTTTCTTT

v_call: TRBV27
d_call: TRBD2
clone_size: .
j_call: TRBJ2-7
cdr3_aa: CASSLSTGGSSYEQYF
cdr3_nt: TGTGCCAGCAGTTTATCCACGGGAGGGAGCTCCTACGAGCAGTACTTC

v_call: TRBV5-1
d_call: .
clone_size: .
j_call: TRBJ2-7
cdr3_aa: CASTLNSQVNEQYF
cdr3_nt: TGCGCCAGCACCTTGAATTCTCAGGTGAACGAGCAGTACTTC

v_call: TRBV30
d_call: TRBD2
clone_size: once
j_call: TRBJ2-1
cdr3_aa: CAWKRTSGSHNEQFF
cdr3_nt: TGTGCCTGGAAAAGGACTAGCGGGAGCCACAATGAGCAGTTCTTC

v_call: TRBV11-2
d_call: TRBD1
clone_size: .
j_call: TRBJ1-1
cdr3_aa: CASSSDRQLNTEAFF
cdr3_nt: TGTGCCAGCAGCTCGGACAGGCAACTGAACACTGAAGCTTTCTTT

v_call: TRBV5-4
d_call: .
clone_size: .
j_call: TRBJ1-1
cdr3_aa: CASSLGDWGRTEAFF
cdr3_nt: TGTGCCAGCAGCTTGGGTGACTGGGGGCGTACTGAAGCTTTCTTT

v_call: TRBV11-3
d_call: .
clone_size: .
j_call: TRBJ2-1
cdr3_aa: CASSPSATETEQFF
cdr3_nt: TGTGCCAGCAGCCCCTCGGCGACAGAGACTGAGCAGTTCTTC

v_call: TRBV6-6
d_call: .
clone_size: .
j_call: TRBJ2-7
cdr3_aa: CASSRDPDYEQYF
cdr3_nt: TGTGCCAGCAGTCGGGACCCTGACTACGAGCAGTACTTC

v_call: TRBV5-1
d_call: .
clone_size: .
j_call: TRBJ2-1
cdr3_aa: CASSHDRVYNEQFF
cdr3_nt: TGCGCCAGCAGCCACGACCGGGTCTACAATGAGCAGTTCTTC

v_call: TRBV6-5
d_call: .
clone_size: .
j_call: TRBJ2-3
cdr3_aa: CASSPLLVTPTTQYF
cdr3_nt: TGTGCCAGCAGCCCGCTTCTGGTTACCCCAACAACGCAGTATTTT